Given below is one T cell receptor (beta chain) in context. Its cognate antigen is unknown. This CDR3 is 15 amino acids long. Germline V gene data show CDR1 as SGHTA and CDR2 as FQGNSA. The V segment lost 1 base and the J segment 5 bases; nucleotides outside the gene matches: 5. The entry originates in a study of cytomegalovirus exposure and HLA in healthy donors. PCR employed 60 Vbeta and 13 Jbeta primers. Sequenced by immunoSEQ multiplex PCR; TCRdb stores in-frame clones only, minus some. The table includes over 150,000 clones, approximately 85% detected once. The study's findings and limits: Specificity for CMV antigens was confirmed in vitro for a few of the CMV-associated chains. The only immune exposure information that was available was CMV serostatus.

The chain has TRBV7-2 and TRBJ2-5; 9 bases map to TRBD2. The sample was PBMCs. The origin of this receptor is a man aged 30-40 years in good health and CMV-seropositive. CDR3 nucleotide sequence: TGTGCCAGCAGCTTAGGGCTAGCGGGACGTGAGACCCAGTACTTC. Its protein product is CASSLGLAGRETQYF.